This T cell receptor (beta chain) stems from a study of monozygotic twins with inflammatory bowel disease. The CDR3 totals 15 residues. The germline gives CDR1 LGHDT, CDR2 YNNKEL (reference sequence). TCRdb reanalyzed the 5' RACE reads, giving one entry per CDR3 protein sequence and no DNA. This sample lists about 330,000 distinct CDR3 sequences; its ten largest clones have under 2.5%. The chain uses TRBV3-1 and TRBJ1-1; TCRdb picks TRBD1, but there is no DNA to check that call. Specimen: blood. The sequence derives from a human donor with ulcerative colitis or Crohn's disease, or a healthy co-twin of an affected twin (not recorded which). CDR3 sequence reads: CASSHRGGMHTEAFF.